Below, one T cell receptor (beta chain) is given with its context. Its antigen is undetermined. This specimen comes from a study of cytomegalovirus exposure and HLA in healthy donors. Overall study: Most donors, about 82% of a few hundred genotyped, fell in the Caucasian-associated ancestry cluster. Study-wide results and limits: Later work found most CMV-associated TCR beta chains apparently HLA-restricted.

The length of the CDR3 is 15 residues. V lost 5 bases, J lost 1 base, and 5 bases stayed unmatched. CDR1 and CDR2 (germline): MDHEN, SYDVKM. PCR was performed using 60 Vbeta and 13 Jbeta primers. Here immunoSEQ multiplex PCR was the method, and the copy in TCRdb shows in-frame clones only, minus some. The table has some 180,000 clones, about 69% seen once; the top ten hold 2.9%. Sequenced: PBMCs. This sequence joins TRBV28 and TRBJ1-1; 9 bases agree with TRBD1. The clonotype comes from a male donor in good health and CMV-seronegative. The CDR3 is CASSEQGAENTEAFF. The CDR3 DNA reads TGTGCCAGCAGTGAACAGGGGGCGGAGAACACTGAAGCTTTCTTT. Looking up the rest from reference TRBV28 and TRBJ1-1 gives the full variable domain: DVKVTQSSRYLVKRTGEKVFLECVQDMDHENMFWYRQDPGLGLRLIYFSYDVKMKEKGDIPEGYSVSREKKERFSLILESASTNQTSMYLCASSEQGAENTEAFFGQGTRLTVV.